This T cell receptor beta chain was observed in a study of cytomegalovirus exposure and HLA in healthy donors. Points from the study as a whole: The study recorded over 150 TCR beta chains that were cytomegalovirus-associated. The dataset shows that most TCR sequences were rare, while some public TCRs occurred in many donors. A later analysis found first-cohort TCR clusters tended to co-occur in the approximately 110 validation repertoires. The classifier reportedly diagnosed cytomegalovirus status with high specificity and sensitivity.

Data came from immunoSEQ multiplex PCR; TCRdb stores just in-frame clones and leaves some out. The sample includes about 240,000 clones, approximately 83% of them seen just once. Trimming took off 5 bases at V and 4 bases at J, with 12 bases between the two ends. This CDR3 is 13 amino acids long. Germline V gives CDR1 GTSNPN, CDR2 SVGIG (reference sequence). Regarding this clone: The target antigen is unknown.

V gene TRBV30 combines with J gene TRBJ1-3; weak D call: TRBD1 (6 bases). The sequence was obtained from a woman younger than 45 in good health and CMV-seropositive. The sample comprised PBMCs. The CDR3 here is CAWCGGPGNTIYF. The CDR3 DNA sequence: TGTGCCTGGTGCGGGGGGCCAGGAAACACCATATATTTT.